The 28 T cell receptor beta chains below were found in one sample sequenced in a study of lymphopenia after photon versus proton radiotherapy. TCRdb's table, derived via immunoSEQ multiplex PCR, lists solely in-frame clones and lacks some. The data show roughly 35,000 clones, 70% to 90% seen once. The sequencing used peripheral blood, collected from a patient treated with photon-based radiotherapy. These receptors originate from a middle-aged man with gastric cancer.

The chain couples TRBV10-2 to TRBJ1-6; D unclear. The germline V gene encodes CDR1 WSHSY and CDR2 SAAADI. The V end lost 8 bases, the J end lost 0 bases, and 5 bases lay between the germline ends. CDR3 size: 13 residues. CDR3 in amino acids: CASGDSYNSPLHF. The CDR3 coding sequence is TGCGCCAGCGGGGACTCCTATAATTCACCCCTCCACTTT.

The V gene is TRBV28, the J gene TRBJ2-2, with D maybe TRBD1 (6 bases). V was cut by 7 bases and J by 9 bases, with 18 bases left in between. From germline, CDR1 is MDHEN and CDR2 SYDVKM. This CDR3 region has 14 residues. The chain's CDR3 is CASNDLTGGRELFF. CDR3 sequence (DNA): TGTGCCAGCAACGACCTGACAGGAGGCCGGGAGCTGTTTTTT.

As regards this clone: Compared with germline, one end of the junction differs, possibly owing to a read error. Other nucleotide sequences in the sample specify the same CDR3. The chain links TRBV19 to TRBJ2-2; D is undetermined. Germline values: CDR1 LNHDA, CDR2 SQIVND (reference sequence). The length of the CDR3 is 15 residues. The CDR3 nucleotides are TGTGCCAGTAGTCTCGTGATGAAAAATGCCGGAGAGCTGTTTTTT. Translated, it gives CASSLVMKNAGELFF.

This chain uses TRBV29-1 with TRBJ2-1; 14 nucleotides match TRBD2. This CDR3 has 18 amino acids. Germline trimming cut 6 bases from V and 4 bases from J; bases unmatched to any gene: 14. Looked up from germline, CDR1 is SQVTM and CDR2 is ANQGSEA. CDR3 nucleotide sequence: TGCAGCGTCCCCGGGACTAGCGGGAGTGGTAGCGATTACAATGAGCAGTTCTTC. It encodes CSVPGTSGSGSDYNEQFF.

The chain carries TRBV19 and TRBJ1-1; possibly TRBD1 for D (5 bases). This CDR3 contains 13 residues. Deletions cut 5 bases from V and 5 bases from J, with 12 bases between. Germline loops: CDR1 LNHDA, CDR2 SQIVND (reference sequence). The CDR3 DNA is TGTGCCAGTAGTCCGTGGGGGGAAACTGAAGCTTTCTTT. Protein product: CASSPWGETEAFF. Variable domain in full (rest from reference TRBV19 and TRBJ1-1): DGGITQSPKYLFRKEGQNVTLSCEQNLNHDAMYWYRQDPGQGLRLIYYSQIVNDFQKGDIAEGYSVSREKKESFPLTVTSAQKNPTAFYLCASSPWGETEAFFGQGTRLTVV.

A single count supports this clone. CDR3 in amino acids: CASSELGQGLAEAFF. CDR3 coding DNA: TGTGCCAGCAGTGAACTGGGACAGGGGCTGGCTGAAGCTTTCTTT. The chain employs TRBV6-4 and TRBJ1-1; TRBD1 matches 10 bases. This CDR3 has 15 amino acids. CDR1 MRHNA and CDR2 SNTAGT come from the germline V gene. Unmatched junction bases numbered 7, after V lost 3 bases and J lost 6 bases.

The chain has TRBV27 and TRBJ2-3; tentatively, D is TRBD2 (6 bases). Trimming took off 2 bases at V and 6 bases at J, with 15 bases between the two ends. From germline, CDR1 is MNHEY and CDR2 SMNVEV (reference sequence). This CDR3 region has 15 residues. CDR3 residues: CASSLRREYGDTQYF. CDR3 nucleotide sequence: TGTGCCAGCAGTTTACGCCGGGAGTACGGGGATACGCAGTATTTT.

The chain couples TRBV19 to TRBJ1-5; no definite D call. Germline CDR1 is LNHDA and CDR2 is SQIVND (reference sequence). The CDR3 runs to 14 residues. V was cut by 1 base and J by 0 bases, with 4 bases left in between. In DNA form, the CDR3 reads TGTGCCAGTAGTATAGCTGGTAGCAATCAGCCCCAGCATTTT. It encodes CASSIAGSNQPQHF.

This rearrangement joins TRBV4-2 to TRBJ2-1, with 8 bases fitting TRBD2. Germline V gene lookup returns CDR1 LGHNA and CDR2 YNFKEQ. The CDR3 loop spans 14 amino acids. J was trimmed by 11 bases and V by 1 base; bases with no gene match: 7. CDR3 sequence reads: CASSQGQAGVKQFF. Here the CDR3 DNA reads TGTGCCAGCAGCCAAGGTCAAGCGGGAGTAAAGCAGTTCTTC.

This clone has only one observation. This chain joins TRBV5-1 and TRBJ1-4, with 10 bases identical to TRBD1. J gave up 8 bases and V 5 bases, and 6 bases lay outside the gene matches. The germline gives CDR1 SGHRS, CDR2 YFSETQ. This CDR3 spans 14 amino acids. The CDR3 region is CASRPGTGDEKLFF. Written as DNA, the CDR3 is TGCGCCAGCAGACCCGGGACAGGGGACGAAAAACTGTTTTTT.

The V gene is TRBV29-1, the J gene TRBJ1-1; D might be TRBD1 (6 bases). This CDR3 is 13 amino acids long. The ends were cut back, 3 bases at V and 1 base at J, with 9 bases in the middle. In germline, CDR1 is SQVTM, CDR2 ANQGSEA. The CDR3 loop reads CSVEGARNTEAFF. The CDR3 coding sequence is TGCAGCGTTGAGGGGGCCCGGAACACTGAAGCTTTCTTT.

The V and J genes are TRBV29-1 and TRBJ2-4; perhaps TRBD2 as D (6 bases). Germline V CDR1 and CDR2: SQVTM, ANQGSEA. The CDR3 covers 15 residues. The V end was cut by 7 bases, the J end by 2 bases, with 18 bases between. The CDR3 protein is CSGPAGLRTKNIQYF. The CDR3 DNA reads as TGCAGCGGCCCTGCGGGACTGAGGACCAAAAACATTCAGTACTTC. Filled out from reference TRBV29-1 and TRBJ2-4, the complete variable domain reads SAVISQKPSRDICQRGTSLTIQCQVDSQVTMMFWYRQQPGQSLTLIATANQGSEATYESGFVIDKFPISRPNLTFSTLTVSNMSPEDSSIYLCSGPAGLRTKNIQYFGAGTRLSVL.

The chain links TRBV19 to TRBJ2-1; D remains unclear. Trimming removed 3 bases from V and 3 bases from J, with 6 bases in between. The CDR3 spans 13 residues. Germline V gene sequence: CDR1 LNHDA, CDR2 SQIVND (reference sequence). In DNA form, the CDR3 reads TGTGCCAGTAGTATCCTCGGCTACAATGAGCAGTTCTTC. It codes for CASSILGYNEQFF.

This clone is medium-sized (0.01 to 0.1%) in the sample. The J gene is TRBJ1-1, the V gene TRBV19; 7 nucleotides line up with TRBD1. Per germline, CDR1 LNHDA and CDR2 SQIVND (reference sequence). J lost 1 base, V lost 5 bases, and 4 bases had no gene match. The CDR3 runs to 14 residues. The CDR3: CASSWDSWNTEAFF. DNA for the CDR3: TGTGCCAGTAGTTGGGACAGCTGGAACACTGAAGCTTTCTTT.

This chain connects TRBV6-1 to TRBJ2-7; maybe TRBD1 (5 bases). The V gene lost 2 bases and the J gene lost 3 bases, with 14 bases spanning the gap. This CDR3 is 15 amino acids long. The germline gives CDR1 MNHNS, CDR2 SASEGT. In nucleotides, the CDR3 is TGTGCCAGCAGTGAAATTAGGGGAAACTTCTACGAGCAGTACTTC. This translates into CASSEIRGNFYEQYF.

The rearrangement uses TRBV6-1 and TRBJ1-1, with D hard to call. V was cut by 6 bases and J by 1 base, with 15 bases left in between. The CDR3 has 15 amino acids. Germline V lookup: CDR1 MNHNS, CDR2 SASEGT. The DNA for the CDR3 is TGTGCCAGCAGGAGCCTTCTTAAGGGGAACACTGAAGCTTTCTTT. It codes for CASRSLLKGNTEAFF.

The V gene is TRBV7-9, the J gene TRBJ2-3; unclear D gene. Germline assignment: CDR1 SEHNR and CDR2 FQNEAQ (reference sequence). Trimming cost V 1 base and J 3 bases, with 8 bases left between them. The CDR3 length is 14 residues. The chain's CDR3 is CASSLDTGTDTQYF. Written as DNA, the CDR3 is TGTGCCAGCAGCTTAGATACCGGGACAGATACGCAGTATTTT.

The chain combines TRBV6-8 with TRBJ1-2; D not resolved. Germline assignment: CDR1 MNHGY and CDR2 SAAAGT. Trimming took off 5 bases at V and 4 bases at J, with 20 bases between the two ends. The CDR3 length is 16 residues. The CDR3 region has the DNA TGTGCCAGCAGTCTATTGTCACCTAGAAAGACCTATGGCTACACCTTC. It specifies CASSLLSPRKTYGYTF.

The chain combines TRBV2 with TRBJ1-4; D is perhaps TRBD1 (5 bases). Deletions cut 7 bases from V and 6 bases from J, with 12 bases between. Germline assignment: CDR1 SNHLY and CDR2 FYNNEI. This CDR3 has 13 residues. The CDR3 region is CASKGTLDEKLFF. The CDR3 DNA follows: TGTGCCAGCAAAGGGACGTTAGATGAAAAACTGTTTTTT. The entire variable domain, with the rest obtained from reference TRBV2 and TRBJ1-4, is as follows: EPEVTQTPSHQVTQMGQEVILRCVPISNHLYFYWYRQILGQKVEFLVSFYNNEISEKSEIFDDQFSVERPDGSNFTLKIRSTKLEDSAMYFCASKGTLDEKLFFGSGTQLSVL.

This chain links TRBV18 with TRBJ2-6; no clear D. The V gene lost 0 bases and the J gene lost 0 bases, with 6 bases spanning the gap. There are 16 residues in the CDR3. Germline V gives CDR1 KGHSH, CDR2 LQKENI. CDR3 sequence reads: CASSPPGISGANVLTF. DNA for the CDR3: TGTGCCAGCTCACCACCGGGGATCTCTGGGGCCAACGTCCTGACTTTC.

The chain joins TRBV27 to TRBJ2-5, with D perhaps matching TRBD2 (5 bases). Trimming stripped 9 bases from V and 5 bases from J, with 16 bases between. CDR1 is MNHEY, CDR2 SMNVEV, per germline (reference sequence). The CDR3 is 13 amino acids. CDR3 nucleotide sequence: TGTGCCAGTGCGGACCGGGGTTGGGAGACCCAGTACTTC. Translated: CASADRGWETQYF.

This chain joins TRBV4-3 and TRBJ2-1, with D unresolved. The CDR3 totals 14 residues. Germline V gene lookup returns CDR1 LGHNA and CDR2 YSLEER. V was cut by 0 bases and J by 6 bases, with 9 bases left in between. CDR3 nucleotide sequence: TGCGCCAGCAGCCAAGATATGGCCGCCAATGAGCAGTTCTTC. Residues: CASSQDMAANEQFF.

The V and J genes are TRBV28 and TRBJ2-4; D is possibly TRBD2 (7 bases). Per germline, CDR1 MDHEN and CDR2 SYDVKM. This CDR3 spans 15 amino acids. V was trimmed by 5 bases and J by 7 bases, leaving 18 bases between them. The CDR3 loop reads CASSAPSGGLNIQYF. The CDR3 coding sequence is TGTGCCAGCAGTGCCCCTTCGGGGGGCCTCAACATTCAGTACTTC.

The gene calls are TRBV7-2 and TRBJ2-3, with 7 bases identical to TRBD2. The CDR3 has 17 amino acids. V dropped 1 base and J dropped 1; count of bases not matched to a gene: 8. CDR1 and CDR2 from the germline V gene are SGHTA and FQGNSA. This chain's CDR3 is CASSLVPAGRGTDTQYF. CDR3 DNA: TGTGCCAGCAGCTTAGTCCCAGCGGGGAGGGGCACAGATACGCAGTATTTT.

This chain joins TRBV19 and TRBJ2-7; 8 positions match TRBD1. Germline V gives CDR1 LNHDA, CDR2 SQIVND (reference sequence). The CDR3 covers 14 residues. Germline trimming cut 3 bases from V and 1 base from J; bases unmatched to any gene: 2. The CDR3 here is CASSMTGASYEQYF. CDR3 nucleotide sequence: TGTGCCAGTAGTATGACAGGGGCTTCCTACGAGCAGTACTTC.

V and J are TRBV27 and TRBJ2-5, with D tentatively TRBD2 (6 bases). Trimming stripped 7 bases from V and 5 bases from J, with 23 bases between. This CDR3 is 16 amino acids long. Germline V lookup: CDR1 MNHEY, CDR2 SMNVEV (reference sequence). The CDR3 DNA sequence: TGTGCCAGCATCAGGGCCTTCGTACGGGGGAGGGAGACCCAGTACTTC. Protein product: CASIRAFVRGRETQYF.

This rearrangement joins TRBV5-1 to TRBJ2-3; a possible D gene is TRBD1 (6 bases). Germline V gene lookup returns CDR1 SGHRS and CDR2 YFSETQ. The CDR3 loop spans 14 amino acids. V was shortened by 6 bases and J by 2 bases, with 13 bases between the two germline ends. DNA for the CDR3: TGCGCCAGCACCCTACAGGGATCCACAGATACGCAGTATTTT. It specifies CASTLQGSTDTQYF.

The chain links TRBV18 to TRBJ1-1; 7 bases map to TRBD1. Germline loops: CDR1 KGHSH, CDR2 LQKENI. This CDR3 is 14 amino acids long. J was trimmed by 0 bases and V by 4 bases; bases with no gene match: 2. The CDR3: CASSQGQLNTEAFF. Here the CDR3 DNA reads TGTGCCAGCTCACAGGGACAGTTGAACACTGAAGCTTTCTTT.